The 23 T cell receptor beta chains listed next were all sequenced from one sample in a study of blood T cells in healthy people across ages. A second about 7 to 11 cycle PCR used barcoded and J-beta primers. One entry per CDR3 protein results from TCRdb running MiXCR on the 5' RACE reads. The sample contains about 1.5 million distinct CDR3 sequences, 42% of which appear only once. Sequences were obtained from blood. The receptor source for this set is a woman between 18 and 29 years old in good health.

This clonotype was detected only a few times. The CDR3 DNA follows: TGTGCCAGCAGTCTTGGACTTTCTAGCGGGGGGGTTCTGAGGGAGACCCAGTACTTC. Protein: CASSLGLSSGGVLRETQYF. The chain is built from TRBV9 and TRBJ2-5; 12 nucleotides agree with TRBD2. The V gene's germline CDR1 is SGDLS and CDR2 YYNGEE. The CDR3 is made up of 19 amino acids. J lost 5 bases, V lost 5 bases, and 19 bases had no gene match.

This clonotype was observed a few times. The chain uses TRBV10-3 and TRBJ2-5; 8 nucleotides agree with TRBD2. CDR3 length: 15 amino acids. The V gene's germline CDR1 is ENHRY and CDR2 SYGVKD. Unmatched junction bases numbered 8, after V lost 3 bases and J lost 5 bases. The DNA for the CDR3 is TGTGCCATCAGTGACCCGGGACTAGGAGGGGAGACCCAGTACTTC. Translated, it gives CAISDPGLGGETQYF.

CDR3 sequence reads: CGVLGMAGELFF. CDR3 in DNA: TGTGGGGTTCTCGGAATGGCCGGGGAGCTGTTTTTT. This sequence joins TRBV15 and TRBJ2-2, with D hard to call. CDR1 is LNHNV and CDR2 is YYDKDF in the germline V gene (reference sequence). CDR3 length: 12 amino acids.

The chain uses TRBV5-5 and TRBJ2-1, with unresolved D. Germline values: CDR1 SGHKS, CDR2 YYEKEE (reference sequence). V lost 6 bases and J lost 4, with 11 bases in between. CDR3 length: 13 residues. The CDR3 nucleotides are TGTGCCAGCAATCTGGAACCATACAATGAGCAGTTCTTC. It codes for CASNLEPYNEQFF.

For this clonotype: A much larger clone differs from this one at a single base, so this may be a read error. The chain links TRBV25-1 to TRBJ2-3; D not resolved. Germline CDR1 reads MGHDK; CDR2 reads SYGVNS. V lost 4 bases to trimming and J lost 4 bases, with 9 bases between them. The CDR3 has 13 amino acids. In nucleotides, the CDR3 is TGTGCCAGCAGTGCCCCCAGCGCAGATACGCAGTATTTT. Residues: CASSAPSADTQYF.

The V and J genes are TRBV7-8 and TRBJ2-5, with D perhaps TRBD1 (5 bases). V gave up 1 base and J gave up 5 bases, with 14 bases separating them. Germline lookup yields CDR1 SGHVS and CDR2 FQNEAQ. The CDR3 is 15 amino acids. CDR3 DNA: TGTGCCAGCAGCTTAGAGAGGTCAGGGCGGGAGACCCAGTACTTC. Its translation: CASSLERSGRETQYF.

On this clonotype: At one boundary the junction diverges from the germline segment, which might be a read error. The rearrangement joins TRBV3-1 to TRBJ2-7, with D perhaps TRBD1 (5 bases). The J call may be wrong; the DNA end is better matched by TRBJ2-5. CDR1 LGHDT and CDR2 YNNKEL come from the germline V gene (reference sequence). The CDR3 spans 11 residues. The CDR3, as DNA: TGTGCCGGCAGCCAGGGAGAGACCCAGTACTTC. Protein sequence: CAGSQGETQYF.

This clonotype has more than one count but fewer than ten. V gene TRBV5-1 combines with J gene TRBJ1-1, with 7 positions matching TRBD1. CDR1 SGHRS and CDR2 YFSETQ come from the germline V gene. This CDR3 has 15 amino acids. V lost 0 bases, J lost 3 bases, and 5 bases stayed unmatched. The chain's CDR3 is CASSLEGTDYTEAFF. In DNA form, the CDR3 reads TGCGCCAGCAGCTTGGAGGGGACAGATTACACTGAAGCTTTCTTT. Looking up the rest from reference TRBV5-1 and TRBJ1-1 gives the full variable domain: KAGVTQTPRYLIKTRGQQVTLSCSPISGHRSVSWYQQTPGQGLQFLFEYFSETQRNKGNFPGRFSGRQFSNSRSEMNVSTLELGDSALYLCASSLEGTDYTEAFFGQGTRLTVV.

A remark on this clonotype: This clone may be a read error of a much larger clone one base away. CDR3 nucleotides: TGTGTCAGCAGCTTAGAACTAGCGGCCCGGGACGAGCAGTACTTC. As protein: CVSSLELAARDEQYF. The genes are TRBV7-2 and TRBJ2-7, with 8 nucleotides matching TRBD2. The CDR3 extends over 15 amino acids. The germline V gene has CDR1 SGHTA and CDR2 FQGNSA.

This chain uses TRBV4-1 with TRBJ2-5; D unclear. The CDR3 is 14 amino acids. Germline V gives CDR1 MGHRA, CDR2 YSYEKL. The germline V and J ends were trimmed by 0 bases and 2 bases, with 7 bases remaining between them. CDR3 region: CASSQDGQQETQYF. As DNA, the CDR3 is TGCGCCAGCAGCCAAGATGGGCAGCAAGAGACCCAGTACTTC.

The J gene is TRBJ1-3, the V gene TRBV12-3 or TRBV12-4; TRBD1 might be the D (5 bases). The CDR3 runs to 14 residues. V lost 2 bases, J lost 3 bases, and 8 bases lay in between. This chain's CDR3 is CASSLSQGGNTIYF. For the CDR3, the DNA is TGTGCCAGCAGTTTAAGTCAGGGTGGAAACACCATATATTTT.

This chain joins TRBV7-8 and TRBJ2-3, with 11 positions matching TRBD2. CDR1 is SGHVS, CDR2 FQNEAQ, per germline. V dropped 5 bases and J dropped 3; count of bases not matched to a gene: 13. The CDR3 loop spans 18 amino acids. The chain's CDR3 is CASSRTRLAGTTTDTQYF. The CDR3 DNA sequence: TGTGCCAGCAGCCGAACACGACTAGCGGGGACCACTACAGATACGCAGTATTTT.

CDR3 residues: CASSASGATGYEQYF. The CDR3 DNA follows: TGCGCCAGCAGTGCCTCCGGGGCGACCGGCTACGAGCAGTACTTC. V usage is TRBV10-2 and J usage is TRBJ2-7; TRBD1 or TRBD2 may be the D gene (5 bases each). The CDR3 is 15 residues long. CDR1 WSHSY and CDR2 SAAADI come from the germline V gene. Trimming removed 4 bases from V and 3 bases from J, with 16 bases in between.

CDR3 region: CASSIGVEPLYGYTF. The CDR3 DNA sequence: TGTGCCAGTAGTATAGGGGTAGAACCCCTCTATGGCTACACCTTC. This chain connects TRBV19 to TRBJ1-2; no definite D call. Germline V gene lookup returns CDR1 LNHDA and CDR2 SQIVND (reference sequence). CDR3 length: 15 residues. Trimming left V 1 base short and J 4 bases short, with 13 bases between. Combining the CDR3 with reference TRBV19 and TRBJ1-2 gives the whole variable domain DGGITQSPKYLFRKEGQNVTLSCEQNLNHDAMYWYRQDPGQGLRLIYYSQIVNDFQKGDIAEGYSVSREKKESFPLTVTSAQKNPTAFYLCASSIGVEPLYGYTFGSGTRLTVV.

This clonotype was seen only a few times. The genes are TRBV20-1 and TRBJ2-1; 13 bases are a match to TRBD2. The length of the CDR3 is 16 residues. Trimming removed 6 bases from V and 7 bases from J; junction bases left unmatched: 12. Germline assignment: CDR1 DFQATT and CDR2 SNEGSKA (reference sequence). CDR3 DNA: TGCAGTGCCAACGGACTAGCGGGGGCCCCCGGAAATGAGCAGTTCTTC. This encodes CSANGLAGAPGNEQFF.

The sample holds one count of this clonotype. This chain joins TRBV5-5 and TRBJ1-6; D unclear. The V gene's germline CDR1 is SGHKS and CDR2 YYEKEE (reference sequence). The CDR3 totals 15 residues. With 4 bases removed from V and 4 bases from J, the gap between germline ends came to 12 bases. CDR3 loop: CASSQTDYYNSPLHF. The CDR3 bases are TGTGCCAGCAGCCAGACGGACTATTATAATTCACCCCTCCACTTT.

This chain joins TRBV5-1 and TRBJ1-1, with no clear D. The CDR3 extends over 16 amino acids. V dropped 6 bases and J dropped 0 bases, with 18 bases sitting between them. Germline V gene lookup returns CDR1 SGHRS and CDR2 YFSETQ. This CDR3 reads CASMRTGWTLNTEAFF. CDR3 DNA: TGCGCCAGCATGCGTACCGGGTGGACCTTGAACACTGAAGCTTTCTTT. Full variable domain (missing parts from reference TRBV5-1 and TRBJ1-1): KAGVTQTPRYLIKTRGQQVTLSCSPISGHRSVSWYQQTPGQGLQFLFEYFSETQRNKGNFPGRFSGRQFSNSRSEMNVSTLELGDSALYLCASMRTGWTLNTEAFFGQGTRLTVV.

This clonotype was found many times. The chain couples TRBV20-1 to TRBJ2-5, with D unclear. The CDR3 consists of 13 residues. Per germline, CDR1 DFQATT and CDR2 SNEGSKA (reference sequence). Trimming took 1 base from V and 1 from J, leaving 7 bases between them. CDR3 sequence (DNA): TGCAGTGCTAGAGGTGGCTTCCAAGAGACCCAGTACTTC. Translating gives CSARGGFQETQYF.

This clonotype was detected only once. The rearrangement joins TRBV19 to TRBJ2-7; D is tentatively TRBD1 or TRBD2 (5 bases each). The V gene's germline CDR1 is LNHDA and CDR2 SQIVND (reference sequence). The ends were cut back, 4 bases at V and 1 base at J, with 14 bases in the middle. The CDR3 spans 15 residues. The CDR3 is CASSRTVGESYEQYF. In DNA, the CDR3 is TGTGCCAGTAGTAGGACTGTAGGGGAGTCCTACGAGCAGTACTTC.

Details on this clonotype: The junction departs from the called germline gene at one end, perhaps through a read error. The chain employs TRBV5-1 and TRBJ2-6, with 11 bases matching TRBD1. From germline, CDR1 is SGHRS and CDR2 YFSETQ. The length of the CDR3 is 18 residues. This chain's CDR3 is CASSSLSGTGGGANILTF. As DNA, the CDR3 is TGCGCCAGCAGCTCTCTTTCCGGGACAGGGGGTGGGGCCAACATCCTGACTTTC.

This sequence joins TRBV6-5 and TRBJ1-1; unclear D gene. With 5 bases removed from V and 8 bases from J, the gap between germline ends came to 9 bases. The CDR3 length is 11 residues. The germline gives CDR1 MNHEY, CDR2 SVGAGI. The CDR3 loop reads CASSDRLEAFF. The CDR3 bases are TGTGCCAGCAGTGACCGGCTAGAAGCTTTCTTT.

The chain links TRBV28 to TRBJ1-6; 7 bases align to TRBD1. The V gene's germline CDR1 is MDHEN and CDR2 SYDVKM. The CDR3 extends over 15 amino acids. V was pared by 2 bases and J by 5 bases, with 3 bases of the junction left unmatched. CDR3 sequence (DNA): TGTGCCAGCAGTTTACAGGGGGTAAATAATTCACCCCTCCACTTT. The encoded protein is CASSLQGVNNSPLHF.

This clonotype was seen more than once but under ten times. This chain links TRBV12-3 or TRBV12-4 with TRBJ1-2; no firm D call. The CDR3 has 15 residues. V lost 2 bases, J lost 5 bases, and 15 bases lay in between. CDR3 loop: CASSLRAGPTYGYTF. The CDR3 bases are TGTGCCAGCAGTTTACGGGCGGGCCCCACTTATGGCTACACCTTC.